Below are 19 T cell receptor beta chains sequenced from a single sample in a study of blood T cell repertoires in COVID-19. Profiled with immunoSEQ multiplex PCR; TCRdb holds only in-frame clones, not every one. The sample has about 300,000 clones, approximately 89% seen once. Sample: PBMCs or T cells enriched from blood (not recorded which). The source of these receptors is a woman in her 50s who had been exposed to COVID-19.

This sequence joins TRBV19 and TRBJ1-5; TRBD1 agrees at 7 bases. Germline V gene sequence: CDR1 LNHDA, CDR2 SQIVND (reference sequence). CDR3 length equals 16 residues. With 5 bases clipped from V and 0 bases from J, the junction kept 7 bases outside the gene matches. The DNA for the CDR3 is TGTGCCAGTAGTGGGGGGACAGACCTTAGCAATCAGCCCCAGCATTTT. It codes for CASSGGTDLSNQPQHF.

V usage is TRBV7-9 and J usage is TRBJ1-2; maybe TRBD1 (5 bases). The germline V gene encodes CDR1 SEHNR and CDR2 FQNEAQ (reference sequence). The CDR3 is made up of 15 amino acids. Trimming removed 5 bases from V and 4 bases from J, with 17 bases in between. In DNA, the CDR3 is TGTGCCAGCAGCCCCGGTGGGGGGGGAGGCTATGGCTACACCTTC. The encoded protein is CASSPGGGGGYGYTF.

The chain joins TRBV15 to TRBJ1-5; 7 nucleotides line up with TRBD1. Per the germline V gene, CDR1 is LNHNV and CDR2 is YYDKDF (reference sequence). The CDR3 is made up of 15 amino acids. J was trimmed by 4 bases and V by 5 bases; bases with no gene match: 8. This chain's CDR3 is CATSSSQGTNQPQHF. CDR3 nucleotide sequence: TGTGCCACCAGCTCATCACAGGGGACAAATCAGCCCCAGCATTTT. The variable domain in full, completed from reference TRBV15 and TRBJ1-5, reads DAMVIQNPRYQVTQFGKPVTLSCSQTLNHNVMYWYQQKSSQAPKLLFHYYDKDFNNEADTPDNFQSRRPNTSFCFLDIRSPGLGDTAMYLCATSSSQGTNQPQHFGDGTRLSIL.

This clone was observed once. The chain links TRBV5-1 to TRBJ1-1; 8 bases map to TRBD1. CDR3 length equals 14 residues. After removal of 7 bases from V and 0 bases from J, the junction contained 5 bases not matched to a gene. CDR1 and CDR2 from the germline V gene are SGHRS and YFSETQ. This chain's CDR3 is CASQTTGVNTEAFF. CDR3 coding DNA: TGCGCCAGCCAAACGACAGGGGTGAACACTGAAGCTTTCTTT.

CDR3 amino acids: CASSGGQGAYEQYF. The CDR3 bases are TGCGCCAGCAGCGGGGGACAGGGTGCCTACGAGCAGTACTTC. The chain carries TRBV5-1 and TRBJ2-7; 9 bases agree with TRBD1. Unmatched junction bases numbered 4, after V lost 4 bases and J lost 2 bases. Germline CDR1 is SGHRS and CDR2 is YFSETQ. This CDR3 has 14 amino acids.

This clone has a handful of counts. This chain joins TRBV11-3 and TRBJ2-1, with TRBD1 identical over 11 bases. V shed 8 bases, J shed 9 bases, and the junction held 6 bases outside the gene matches. The CDR3 loop spans 13 amino acids. CDR1 SGHNT and CDR2 YENEEA come from the germline V gene. The CDR3 protein is CASEDRGPGEQFF. CDR3 DNA: TGTGCCAGCGAGGACAGGGGGCCGGGTGAGCAGTTCTTC.

This clone showed up just a few times. This chain uses TRBV11-2 with TRBJ1-1, with TRBD1 matching over 9 bases. J was trimmed by 10 bases and V by 6 bases; bases with no gene match: 9. The CDR3 has 13 residues. CDR1 and CDR2 from the germline V gene are SGHAT and FQNNGV. The CDR3 spells CASRPGTGTGAFF. In DNA form, the CDR3 reads TGTGCCAGCAGGCCCGGGACAGGGACAGGAGCTTTCTTT.

The chain combines TRBV4-1 with TRBJ2-7; 11 bases fit TRBD2. CDR3 length: 16 amino acids. Germline CDR1 reads MGHRA; CDR2 reads YSYEKL. V shed 4 bases, J shed 2 bases, and the junction held 7 bases outside the gene matches. The chain's CDR3 is CASSRAGTSGPYEQYF. CDR3 DNA sequence: TGCGCCAGCAGCCGCGCGGGGACTAGCGGACCCTACGAGCAGTACTTC.

In DNA, the CDR3 is TGCGCCAGCAGCTTGGATGGGCTCCTCTCTGGAAACACCATATATTTT. Translated: CASSLDGLLSGNTIYF. The rearrangement uses TRBV5-1 and TRBJ1-3; D not resolved. This CDR3 is 16 amino acids long. Germline V CDR1 and CDR2: SGHRS, YFSETQ. The V gene lost 0 bases and the J gene lost 0 bases, with 10 bases spanning the gap.

V and J are TRBV2 and TRBJ2-5; unclear D gene. The CDR3 has 15 residues. Trimming stripped 6 bases from V and 5 bases from J, with 19 bases between. Germline loops: CDR1 SNHLY, CDR2 FYNNEI. CDR3 region: CASRAADRGWETQYF. DNA for the CDR3: TGTGCCAGCAGGGCCGCGGATAGAGGTTGGGAGACCCAGTACTTC.

This rearrangement joins TRBV5-1 to TRBJ2-7; weak D call: TRBD1 (6 bases). Looked up from germline, CDR1 is SGHRS and CDR2 is YFSETQ. CDR3 length: 14 amino acids. Trimming left V 3 bases short and J 4 bases short, with 14 bases between. The CDR3 protein is CASSSPGGRYEQYF. Written as DNA, the CDR3 is TGCGCCAGCAGCTCCCCTGGGGGCCGGTACGAGCAGTACTTC.

The rearrangement joins TRBV28 to TRBJ2-5; D is unclear. Germline assignment: CDR1 MDHEN and CDR2 SYDVKM. V was clipped by 5 bases and J by 8 bases, with 15 bases between them. This CDR3 spans 13 amino acids. The CDR3 loop is CASSPLQALTQYF. CDR3 DNA: TGTGCCAGCAGTCCGTTGCAGGCGTTAACCCAGTACTTC.

This chain connects TRBV3-1 (or the pseudogene TRBV3-2) to TRBJ1-6, with D possibly matching TRBD1 (5 bases). The CDR3 totals 14 residues. Germline values: CDR1 LGHDT, CDR2 YNNKEL (reference sequence). V lost 5 bases and J 4 bases, leaving 9 bases between the germline ends. CDR3 protein: CASSSRDYNSPLHF. The CDR3, as DNA: TGTGCCAGCAGCAGCAGGGATTATAATTCACCCCTCCACTTT.

The table lists this clone with a count of one. The gene calls are TRBV27 and TRBJ2-6; D is unclear. This CDR3 spans 13 amino acids. The V and J ends lost 8 bases and 0 bases respectively, with 5 bases between them. Looked up from germline, CDR1 is MNHEY and CDR2 is SMNVEV (reference sequence). The CDR3: CASGSSGANVLTF. CDR3 bases: TGTGCCAGCGGCAGCTCTGGGGCCAACGTCCTGACTTTC.

This chain links TRBV7-2 with TRBJ1-3; no clear D gene. The V end lost 5 bases, the J end lost 0 bases, and 11 bases lay between the germline ends. Germline V lookup: CDR1 SGHTA, CDR2 FQGNSA. The CDR3 is 15 residues long. The CDR3 DNA reads TGTGCCAGCAGCCGGGAAGGTAGCTCTGGAAACACCATATATTTT. It encodes CASSREGSSGNTIYF.

V is TRBV2 and J is TRBJ1-2; D is perhaps TRBD1 (5 bases). The CDR3 is 13 residues long. V shed 6 bases and J shed 2 bases, with 10 bases lying between them. Germline CDR1 reads SNHLY; CDR2 reads FYNNEI. CDR3 DNA sequence: TGTGCCAGCAGGGACGGACAAAACTATGGCTACACCTTC. Its protein product is CASRDGQNYGYTF.

Here the CDR3 reads CASSIGGGTDTYEQYF. CDR3 DNA sequence: TGTGCCAGTAGTATTGGCGGGGGGACCGACACCTACGAGCAGTACTTC. The chain couples TRBV19 to TRBJ2-7, with 8 bases that match TRBD2. V shed 3 bases, J shed 2 bases, and the junction held 9 bases outside the gene matches. This CDR3 region has 16 residues. Germline CDR1 and CDR2: LNHDA and SQIVND (reference sequence). Looking up the rest from reference TRBV19 and TRBJ2-7 gives the full variable domain: DGGITQSPKYLFRKEGQNVTLSCEQNLNHDAMYWYRQDPGQGLRLIYYSQIVNDFQKGDIAEGYSVSREKKESFPLTVTSAQKNPTAFYLCASSIGGGTDTYEQYFGPGTRLTVT.

The chain carries TRBV5-1 and TRBJ2-3; possibly TRBD1 for D (6 bases). CDR1 is SGHRS and CDR2 is YFSETQ in the germline V gene. V lost 0 bases to trimming and J lost 1 base, with 6 bases between them. The CDR3 totals 14 residues. The CDR3 spells CASSLGGRTDTQYF. The DNA of the CDR3 is TGCGCCAGCAGCTTGGGGGGGCGCACAGATACGCAGTATTTT.

The CDR3 DNA follows: TGCGCCAGCAGCGACTCCGGGGGTAACTATGGCTACACCTTC. Protein product: CASSDSGGNYGYTF. V and J are TRBV5-1 and TRBJ1-2, with a possible D match to TRBD1 (5 bases). V gave up 4 bases and J gave up 1 base, with 11 bases separating them. CDR3 length equals 14 residues. The germline gives CDR1 SGHRS, CDR2 YFSETQ.